A selection of T cell receptor beta chains follows, all from one sample in a study of T-cell reconstitution after alpha-beta-depleted transplantation in children. Each CDR3 protein is one row after TCRdb ran MiXCR on the PCR reads. The data show about 870,000 distinct CDR3 sequences, 15% to 20% seen once. Sequencing used PBMCs, mostly from graft donor cells, obtained 360 days after TCRalphabeta/CD19-depleted stem cell transplant. These receptors all come from a male patient under 18 who had a stem cell transplant for acute lymphoblastic leukemia, so the T cells may come from the graft donor. The CDR3 runs from the conserved cysteine through the conserved F or W. The D gene is left open where the match is weak. Size values are once, few and many counts, or a class for expanded clones, and some rows have none.

clone_size d_call j_call v_call cdr3_aa cdr3_nt
many TRBD1 TRBJ1-6 TRBV20-1 CSATSTGVNSPLHF TGCAGTGCTACGAGCACAGGGGTGAATTCACCCCTCCACTTT
. . TRBJ1-6 TRBV5-1 CASRDGPFPYSPLHF TGCGCCAGCAGAGATGGACCTTTCCCTTATTCACCCCTCCACTTT
. TRBD2 TRBJ2-5 TRBV4-1 CASSQFGLVAGEGRETQYF TGCGCCAGCAGCCAATTCGGTTTGGTAGCGGGAGAAGGACGCGAGACCCAGTACTTC
few TRBD2 TRBJ2-7 TRBV12-3/TRBV12-4 CASSHGLAGNEQYF TGTGCCAGCAGCCATGGACTAGCGGGAAACGAGCAGTACTTC
. . TRBJ1-1 TRBV7-2 CASSFYTGLGTEAFF TGTGCCAGCAGCTTTTACACGGGCTTGGGCACTGAAGCTTTCTTT
few . TRBJ1-1 TRBV4-1 CASSQPGTKLEAFF TGCGCCAGCAGCCAACCCGGGACCAAACTTGAAGCTTTCTTT
. . TRBJ2-5 TRBV21-1 CATNQPQGTNQETQYF TGTGCCACCAACCAACCCCAAGGGACCAACCAAGAGACCCAGTACTTC
few TRBD2 TRBJ2-1 TRBV11-1 CASSSVWGGEQFF TGTGCCAGCAGCTCCGTTTGGGGGGGTGAGCAGTTCTTC
. . TRBJ2-3 TRBV6-5 CASSYRRGPPDTQYF TGTGCCAGCAGTTACAGGCGAGGTCCACCAGATACGCAGTATTTT
. TRBD2 TRBJ2-2 TRBV12-3/TRBV12-4 CASCPIPLGLAYTGELFF TGTGCCAGCTGTCCCATACCCCTCGGACTAGCGTACACCGGGGAGCTGTTTTTT
few TRBD1 TRBJ2-5 TRBV18 CASSLDRDQETQYF TGTGCCAGCTCACTGGACAGGGACCAAGAGACCCAGTACTTC
. . TRBJ2-1 TRBV7-9 CASSLMGPPGQFF TGTGCCAGCAGCTTAATGGGACCCCCAGGGCAGTTCTTC
. . TRBJ2-6 TRBV13 CASSEYRAFGAGANVLTF TGTGCCAGCAGCGAATACAGGGCCTTCGGAGCTGGGGCCAACGTCCTGACTTTC
. TRBD1 TRBJ2-1 TRBV24-1 CATSDPGQGLHEQFF TGTGCCACCAGTGATCCGGGACAGGGGCTTCATGAGCAGTTCTTC
. TRBD1 TRBJ2-5 TRBV6-5 CASSYLYRGKETQYF TGTGCCAGCAGTTACTTGTACAGGGGAAAAGAGACCCAGTACTTC
few TRBD1 TRBJ2-2 TRBV29-1 CSVTGGHTGELFF TGCAGCGTGACAGGGGGGCACACCGGGGAGCTGTTTTTT
many . TRBJ2-3 TRBV20-1 CSASEDSFTDTQYF TGCAGTGCAAGCGAGGACAGCTTCACAGATACGCAGTATTTT
. . TRBJ1-1 TRBV11-2 CASSLLGLEAFF TGTGCCAGCAGCTTGCTGGGTCTTGAAGCTTTCTTT
. . TRBJ1-5 TRBV6-5 CASSYDQGLGQPQHF TGTGCCAGCAGTTACGACCAGGGGCTGGGACAGCCCCAGCATTTT
few . TRBJ2-3 TRBV12-3/TRBV12-4 CASTQRVSTDTQYF TGTGCCAGCACCCAACGGGTTAGCACAGATACGCAGTATTTT
. . TRBJ2-1 TRBV5-5 CASSQREGSAYNEQFF TGTGCCAGCAGCCAAAGGGAAGGATCCGCCTACAATGAGCAGTTCTTC
. TRBD1 TRBJ2-1 TRBV29-1 CSVRTGDEQFF TGCAGCGTTCGTACAGGGGATGAGCAGTTCTTC
. TRBD1 TRBJ2-1 TRBV29-1 CSVVDRETEQFF TGCAGCGTCGTGGACAGGGAAACTGAGCAGTTCTTC
. TRBD2 TRBJ2-3 TRBV11-1 CASSSIPGLAGGPSHDTQYF TGTGCCAGCAGCTCCATACCAGGACTAGCGGGAGGGCCCTCGCATGATACGCAGTATTTT
many TRBD1 TRBJ1-2 TRBV5-1 CASSLVSGTGNYGYTF TGCGCCAGCAGCTTGGTATCCGGGACAGGGAACTATGGCTACACCTTC
. TRBD1 TRBJ1-6 TRBV5-1 CASSLGRTGGVDSPLHF TGCGCCAGCAGCTTGGGACGGACAGGGGGCGTCGATTCACCCCTCCACTTT
many . TRBJ2-3 TRBV29-1 CSVEDLDTDTQYF TGCAGCGTTGAGGATCTTGACACAGATACGCAGTATTTT
few . TRBJ2-2 TRBV5-1 CASSLDYTETGELFF TGCGCCAGCAGCTTGGACTATACGGAGACCGGGGAGCTGTTTTTT
. TRBD2 TRBJ2-7 TRBV5-1 CASSWGASGNYEQYF TGCGCCAGCAGCTGGGGGGCTAGCGGGAACTACGAGCAGTACTTC
. . TRBJ2-7 TRBV4-1 CASSQVARAYEQYF TGCGCCAGCAGCCAAGTGGCGCGTGCCTACGAGCAGTACTTC
few . TRBJ2-5 TRBV5-1 CASSPGAEETQYF TGCGCCAGCAGCCCAGGGGCTGAAGAGACCCAGTACTTC
. TRBD1 TRBJ2-7 TRBV5-1 CASSLLPGQGTYEQYF TGCGCCAGCAGCTTGTTACCAGGACAGGGGACCTACGAGCAGTACTTC
. . TRBJ2-1 TRBV12-3/TRBV12-4 CASSLKVPLSSYNEQFF TGTGCCAGCAGTTTAAAGGTCCCCCTCAGCTCCTACAATGAGCAGTTCTTC
few . TRBJ1-2 TRBV27 CASSFLRSGGYTF TGTGCCAGCAGTTTTCTACGGAGCGGTGGCTACACCTTC
. TRBD1 TRBJ1-2 TRBV7-3 CASSSRQGRSGYTF TGTGCCAGCAGCTCCCGACAGGGGAGAAGTGGCTACACCTTC
few . TRBJ1-1 TRBV27 CASSLSGGQHEAFF TGTGCCAGCAGTTTATCCGGCGGACAGCATGAAGCTTTCTTT
few TRBD1 TRBJ1-1 TRBV4-1 CASTSFPHDRGSNTEAFF TGCGCCAGCACCTCATTTCCCCACGACAGGGGATCTAACACTGAAGCTTTCTTT
many . TRBJ2-1 TRBV20-1 CSARDLRYTDVYNEQFF TGCAGTGCTAGAGATCTCAGGTATACAGATGTTTACAATGAGCAGTTCTTC
few . TRBJ2-6 TRBV3-1 CASSQDVRDTANVLTF TGTGCCAGCAGCCAAGATGTCAGGGACACTGCCAACGTCCTGACTTTC
. . TRBJ2-1 TRBV12-5 CASGLVAPSPAYNEQFF TGTGCTAGTGGTTTGGTAGCCCCCAGCCCTGCCTACAATGAGCAGTTCTTC
few TRBD1 TRBJ2-2 TRBV20-1 CSARSTGGGIGELFF TGCAGTGCTAGATCGACAGGGGGCGGGATCGGGGAGCTGTTTTTT
few TRBD1 TRBJ2-5 TRBV29-1 CSVERQGEETQYF TGCAGCGTTGAGAGACAGGGGGAAGAGACCCAGTACTTC
. . TRBJ2-5 TRBV23-1 CASSPAPKETQYF TGCGCCAGCAGTCCGGCCCCAAAAGAGACCCAGTACTTC
few . TRBJ2-7 TRBV7-8 CASSLVDGGYEQYF TGTGCCAGCAGCTTAGTGGACGGAGGATACGAGCAGTACTTC
few TRBD1 TRBJ2-1 TRBV12-3/TRBV12-4 CASSYPGQGGSYNEQFF TGTGCCAGCAGTTACCCTGGACAGGGAGGCTCCTACAATGAGCAGTTCTTC
few TRBD2 TRBJ2-7 TRBV7-9 CASTDSSGRAYEQYF TGTGCCAGCACCGACTCGAGCGGGAGGGCCTACGAGCAGTACTTC
. TRBD2 TRBJ2-1 TRBV4-2 CASRLTSGSDNEQFF TGTGCCAGCAGACTGACTAGCGGGAGTGACAATGAGCAGTTCTTC
few . TRBJ1-1 TRBV4-1 CASSHPAKNTEAFF TGCGCCAGCAGCCATCCCGCAAAGAACACTGAAGCTTTCTTT
few . TRBJ1-4 TRBV20-1 CSARGAMEKLFF TGCAGTGCCAGGGGCGCGATGGAAAAACTGTTTTTT
. . TRBJ1-2 TRBV10-2 CASSQGHHHGYTF TGCGCCAGCTCTCAGGGACACCACCATGGCTACACCTTC
. . TRBJ2-7 TRBV12-3/TRBV12-4 CASSFVGSRSGDYEQYF TGTGCCAGCAGTTTCGTCGGGAGCCGGTCTGGGGATTACGAGCAGTACTTC
. TRBD1 TRBJ1-2 TRBV4-1 CASSRTGSLYGYTF TGCGCCAGCAGCAGGACAGGCTCTCTCTATGGCTACACCTTC
few . TRBJ2-7 TRBV18 CASSTQETNGEQYF TGTGCCAGCTCAACACAGGAGACTAATGGCGAGCAGTACTTC